The 25 T cell receptor beta chains below all came from one sample that was sequenced in a study of T-cell reconstitution after alpha-beta-depleted transplantation in children. Library preparation (for TCRbeta) was performed with unique molecular identifiers. TCRdb analysed the PCR reads with MiXCR anew, one entry per CDR3 protein. The table shows hundreds of thousands of distinct CDR3 sequences, with 10% to 15% occurring only once. The sequenced sample was PBMCs, mostly from graft donor cells, obtained 360 days after TCRalphabeta/CD19-depleted stem cell transplant. The origin of the receptors is a male patient younger than 18 who had a stem cell transplant for acute myeloid leukemia, so the T cells may come from the graft donor.

This clonotype was counted at least ten times. Here the CDR3 reads CSARVPGFGNQPQHF. Here the CDR3 DNA reads TGCAGTGCTAGAGTCCCAGGGTTCGGCAATCAGCCCCAGCATTTT. This rearrangement joins TRBV20-1 to TRBJ1-5, with D possibly being TRBD1 (5 bases). CDR3 size: 15 residues. From germline, CDR1 is DFQATT and CDR2 SNEGSKA (reference sequence). Trimming stripped 1 base from V and 2 bases from J, with 12 bases between.

This clonotype has ten or more counts. The genes are TRBV7-2 and TRBJ1-1, with D tentatively TRBD1 (6 bases). Looked up from germline, CDR1 is SGHTA and CDR2 is FQGNSA. The V gene lost 8 bases and the J gene lost 7 bases, with 14 bases spanning the gap. The CDR3 extends over 12 amino acids. The CDR3 coding sequence is TGTGCCAGCTGGGACACCCCCTATGAAGCTTTCTTT. The encoded protein is CASWDTPYEAFF. Drawing the rest from reference TRBV7-2 and TRBJ1-1, the complete variable domain is GAGVSQSPSNKVTEKGKDVELRCDPISGHTALYWYRQSLGQGLEFLIYFQGNSAPDKSGLPSDRFSAERTGGSVSTLTIQRTQQEDSAVYLCASWDTPYEAFFGQGTRLTVV.

The chain links TRBV19 to TRBJ1-1, with D maybe TRBD1 (6 bases). Looked up from germline, CDR1 is LNHDA and CDR2 is SQIVND (reference sequence). This CDR3 has 12 residues. Trimming removed 8 bases at V and 6 bases at J, with 13 bases between. In DNA form, the CDR3 reads TGTGCCAGTGGTTGGGGGCGCGCTGAAGCTTTCTTT. It codes for CASGWGRAEAFF.

This clonotype was seen a handful of times. This sequence joins TRBV30 and TRBJ1-1; D gene ambiguous. The CDR3 totals 16 residues. The V gene lost 1 base and the J gene lost 1 base, with 16 bases spanning the gap. Germline lookup yields CDR1 GTSNPN and CDR2 SVGIG (reference sequence). CDR3 amino acids: CAWSARTVEENTEAFF. The CDR3 DNA reads TGTGCCTGGAGTGCCCGGACGGTCGAGGAGAACACTGAAGCTTTCTTT.

This clonotype was counted many times. The V and J genes are TRBV25-1 and TRBJ2-7, with 8 positions matching TRBD1. The CDR3 has 15 residues. Per the germline V gene, CDR1 is MGHDK and CDR2 is SYGVNS. V trimming: 8 bases; J trimming: 2 bases; junction bases outside the gene matches: 11. The CDR3 coding sequence is TGTGCCAGCCGCCCTAGGACAGGGAGAACCTACGAGCAGTACTTC. Encoded protein: CASRPRTGRTYEQYF.

The table lists this clonotype with a few counts. The V call is TRBV6-2 or TRBV6-3, the J call TRBJ2-5; D possibly uses TRBD1 or TRBD2 (5 bases each). Trimming took off 2 bases at V and 0 bases at J, with 13 bases between the two ends. Germline CDR1 and CDR2: MNHEY and SVGEGT. The CDR3 loop spans 16 amino acids. The CDR3 coding sequence is TGTGCCAGCAGTTACCTCCCAGGGACCCACCAAGAGACCCAGTACTTC. Its protein product is CASSYLPGTHQETQYF.

This clonotype has just a few counts. The chain has TRBV10-3 and TRBJ2-3; 9 nucleotides align to TRBD2. The germline CDR1 and CDR2 sequences are ENHRY and SYGVKD. Trimming removed 10 bases from V and 0 bases from J; junction bases left unmatched: 2. There are 13 residues in the CDR3. CDR3 loop: CASTSGSTDTQYF. The DNA for the CDR3 is TGTGCCAGTACTAGCGGGAGCACAGATACGCAGTATTTT.

The V gene is TRBV7-6, the J gene TRBJ1-2; 8 bases fit TRBD1. The V and J ends lost 5 bases and 4 bases, in that order; junction bases with no gene match: 18. Germline-derived CDR1 and CDR2 are SGHVS and FNYEAQ. The CDR3 runs 18 residues. CDR3 region: CASSVDRGAPDGGYGYTF. In nucleotides, the CDR3 is TGTGCCAGCAGCGTTGACAGGGGAGCACCGGATGGAGGCTATGGCTACACCTTC.

There are many counts of this clonotype. The chain combines TRBV20-1 with TRBJ2-5, with D possibly TRBD1 on 5 matching bases. The CDR3 is 14 amino acids. The germline V gene has CDR1 DFQATT and CDR2 SNEGSKA (reference sequence). Trimming left V 2 bases short and J 4 bases short, with 14 bases between. DNA of the CDR3: TGCAGTGCTAGAAGTGGTGCAGGGCTAGAGACCCAGTACTTC. Amino acid sequence: CSARSGAGLETQYF.

The chain combines TRBV7-6 with TRBJ2-2; 10 bases agree with TRBD1. The V and J ends lost 5 bases and 1 base, in that order; junction bases with no gene match: 4. The CDR3 covers 16 residues. The germline V gene encodes CDR1 SGHVS and CDR2 FNYEAQ. The DNA for the CDR3 is TGTGCCAGCAGCCGCGGACAGGGGGTGAACACCGGGGAGCTGTTTTTT. Translated: CASSRGQGVNTGELFF.

The chain combines TRBV25-1 with TRBJ2-3; D is possibly TRBD1 (6 bases). V shed 7 bases and J shed 3 bases, with 20 bases lying between them. CDR3 length: 16 residues. The V gene's germline CDR1 is MGHDK and CDR2 SYGVNS. Written as DNA, the CDR3 is TGTGCCAGCAAGGTGGCCCGACAGGTCGGGACAGATACGCAGTATTTT. Translating it yields CASKVARQVGTDTQYF.

This chain links TRBV18 with TRBJ2-7; 14 bases fit TRBD2. J gave up 6 bases and V 4 bases, and 5 bases lay outside the gene matches. CDR3 length: 15 amino acids. CDR1 and CDR2 (germline): KGHSH, LQKENI. The CDR3 DNA reads TGTGCCAGCTCACGACTAGCGGGAGGGTGTACCGAGCAGTACTTC. Translation gives CASSRLAGGCTEQYF. Supplemented by reference TRBV18 and TRBJ2-7, the full variable domain reads NAGVMQNPRHLVRRRGQEARLRCSPMKGHSHVYWYRQLPEEGLKFMVYLQKENIIDESGMPKERFSAEFPKEGPSILRIQQVVRGDSAAYFCASSRLAGGCTEQYFGPGTRLTVT.

Only a few counts were recorded for this clonotype. The rearrangement joins TRBV5-1 to TRBJ2-5; 10 bases fit TRBD1. Germline V gives CDR1 SGHRS, CDR2 YFSETQ. This CDR3 comprises 16 residues. Trimming took 4 bases from V and 5 from J; bases not matched to a gene: 11. The DNA for the CDR3 is TGCGCCAGCAGCCCCCTAGACAGGGGGCTGGGGGAGACCCAGTACTTC. It encodes CASSPLDRGLGETQYF. Using reference TRBV5-1 and TRBJ2-5 for the parts outside the CDR3, the full variable domain is KAGVTQTPRYLIKTRGQQVTLSCSPISGHRSVSWYQQTPGQGLQFLFEYFSETQRNKGNFPGRFSGRQFSNSRSEMNVSTLELGDSALYLCASSPLDRGLGETQYFGPGTRLLVL.

This clonotype came up a few times. This chain uses TRBV4-3 with TRBJ1-2; no clear D. V lost 0 bases to trimming and J lost 9 bases, with 17 bases between them. This CDR3 comprises 15 residues. CDR1 and CDR2 (germline): LGHNA, YSLEER. CDR3 in amino acids: CASSQDNNWERSYTF. CDR3 DNA sequence: TGCGCCAGCAGCCAAGATAATAATTGGGAGCGGAGCTACACCTTC.

This clonotype has a count of ten or more. The gene calls are TRBV9 and TRBJ1-1; a weak D match, TRBD1 (5 bases). Looked up from germline, CDR1 is SGDLS and CDR2 is YYNGEE. This CDR3 has 15 amino acids. With 1 base removed from V and 0 bases from J, the gap between germline ends came to 10 bases. CDR3 residues: CASSVFEGLNTEAFF. As DNA, the CDR3 is TGTGCCAGCAGCGTATTTGAGGGACTGAACACTGAAGCTTTCTTT.

This clonotype was recorded a few times. The chain couples TRBV10-3 to TRBJ2-7; 10 nucleotides align to TRBD2. This CDR3 has 13 amino acids. V gave up 10 bases and J gave up 4 bases; unmatched junction bases: 7. Germline CDR1 and CDR2: ENHRY and SYGVKD. This CDR3 reads CATEREGLYEQYF. The CDR3 bases are TGTGCCACGGAGCGGGAGGGCCTATACGAGCAGTACTTC.

This chain uses TRBV28 with TRBJ2-7, with D possibly being TRBD1 (6 bases). Germline V gives CDR1 MDHEN, CDR2 SYDVKM. With 5 bases removed from V and 3 bases from J, the gap between germline ends came to 14 bases. This CDR3 comprises 14 residues. The CDR3 nucleotides are TGTGCCAGCAGTGTATCGGGACAATTCTACGAGCAGTACTTC. This encodes CASSVSGQFYEQYF.

The chain combines TRBV20-1 with TRBJ2-7; D is unclear. The germline CDR1 and CDR2 sequences are DFQATT and SNEGSKA (reference sequence). V was clipped by 0 bases and J by 9 bases, with 18 bases between them. This CDR3 comprises 14 residues. The CDR3 nucleotides read TGCAGTGCTAGAGATCAGAGGACCGACCTTGGGCAGTACTTC. Encoded protein: CSARDQRTDLGQYF.

In its sample, this clonotype was seen a few times. This chain joins TRBV6-2 or TRBV6-3 and TRBJ2-3; 13 positions match TRBD2. The length of the CDR3 is 16 residues. Germline CDR1 MNHEY, CDR2 SVGEGT. With V trimmed by 6 bases and J by 4 bases, 7 bases remained unmatched. The CDR3: CASRTRLAGGSDTQYF. As DNA, the CDR3 is TGTGCCAGCAGGACCCGACTAGCGGGAGGTTCAGATACGCAGTATTTT.

In this sample, this clonotype turned up many times. The V call is TRBV4-2, the J call TRBJ2-5; 11 nucleotides match TRBD2. Losses at the gene ends were 0 bases for V and 1 base for J; bases not matched to a gene: 4. There are 17 residues in the CDR3. The germline V gene encodes CDR1 LGHNA and CDR2 YNFKEQ. CDR3 in amino acids: CASSQDLAGGIQETQYF. Written as DNA, the CDR3 is TGTGCCAGCAGCCAAGATCTAGCGGGGGGCATCCAAGAGACCCAGTACTTC.

The table lists this clonotype with a few counts. V and J are TRBV12-3 or TRBV12-4 and TRBJ1-5, with TRBD1 as a possible D gene (5 bases). This CDR3 is 13 amino acids long. Deletions cut 6 bases from V and 5 bases from J, with 11 bases between. For the CDR3, the DNA is TGTGCCAGCAGGGGACTCCCGGATCAGCCCCAGCATTTT. This codes for CASRGLPDQPQHF.

In this sample, this clonotype turned up many times. The rearrangement links TRBV21-1 to TRBJ2-7; the table's D call, TRBD1, has no DNA check behind it. TRBV21-1 is marked as a pseudogene. CDR3 length: 15 residues. This CDR3 is CASSLKRGVIYEQYF. Written as DNA, the CDR3 is TGTGCCAGCAGTCTTAAACGGGGGGTAATCTACGAGCAGTACTTC.

In this sample, this clonotype turned up a few times. This sequence joins TRBV14 and TRBJ1-3; D is unresolved. CDR1 and CDR2 from the germline V gene are SGHDN and FVKESK. The CDR3 covers 16 residues. Trimming took off 2 bases at V and 2 bases at J, with 13 bases between the two ends. CDR3 in DNA: TGTGCCAGCAGCCAAAGAATGCGGTCGGCTGGAAACACCATATATTTT. It specifies CASSQRMRSAGNTIYF.

The chain employs TRBV6-2 or TRBV6-3 and TRBJ2-7, with D perhaps TRBD1 or TRBD2 (5 bases each). Germline V gene data show CDR1 as MNHEY and CDR2 as SVGEGT. Trimming took off 1 base at V and 1 base at J, with 8 bases between the two ends. The CDR3 covers 14 residues. The CDR3 spells CASSYLRGSYEQYF. The CDR3 coding sequence is TGTGCCAGCAGTTACTTGAGGGGATCCTACGAGCAGTACTTC.

This clonotype turned up a few times. The chain is built from TRBV7-8 and TRBJ2-2; D uncertain. CDR1 is SGHVS, CDR2 FQNEAQ, per germline. The CDR3 length is 13 residues. V lost 1 base and J lost 4, with 4 bases in between. CDR3 bases: TGTGCCAGCAGCTTAGATTCCACCGGGGAGCTGTTTTTT. Translated, it gives CASSLDSTGELFF.